This T cell receptor beta chain came from a study of blood T cell repertoires in COVID-19. Overall study: Samples of COVID-19 (acute and convalescent) were obtained from the United States, Italy and Spain. PBMCs, B-cell-depleted T cells, or T cells were the source of the cDNA or gDNA that made up the material.

Per the study methods: Researchers report that nucleated cell counts were estimated from reference gene primer amplification. The protocol was immunoSEQ multiplex PCR, while the TCRdb copy is restricted to in-frame clones and leaves out a portion. V and J calls and clone size follow that table, whereas D and trimming were derived from the DNA. The sample consists of approximately 450,000 clones, approximately 90% of them appearing once. V trimming: 2 bases; J trimming: 3 bases; junction bases outside the gene matches: 4. In germline, CDR1 is SGHAT, CDR2 FQNNGV. The CDR3 is made up of 16 amino acids. The sample consisted of peripheral blood. The rearrangement uses TRBV11-2 and TRBJ2-5, with 12 bases matching TRBD2. This sequence was found in a woman aged 25 to 39 with acute or convalescent COVID-19. Written as DNA, the CDR3 is TGTGCCAGCAGCTTAATGACTAGCGGGGGAAAAGAGACCCAGTACTTC. Its protein product is CASSLMTSGGKETQYF.